This T cell receptor (beta chain) was sequenced during a study of cytomegalovirus exposure and HLA in healthy donors. Clones were read by immunoSEQ multiplex PCR, and TCRdb kept only the in-frame ones, dropping some. The profile shows a few hundred thousand clones, 90% of them singletons. Whole-study findings and limits: Cytomegalovirus association was assigned to about 150 TCR beta chains.

Of note for this clone: Its specificity is unknown.

The ends were cut back, 4 bases at V and 1 base at J, with 14 bases in the middle. The CDR3 is made up of 15 amino acids. Germline assignment: CDR1 SGHAT and CDR2 FQNNGV. Specimen: PBMCs. The clonotype originates from a woman between 18 and 29 years old in good health and CMV-seronegative. The gene calls are TRBV11-2 and TRBJ2-7; TRBD2 might be the D (6 bases). CDR3 nucleotide sequence: TGTGCCAGCAGCTCGCCGGGACTCGCATCCTACGAGCAGTACTTC. It translates to CASSSPGLASYEQYF.